One and the same sample provided the 24 T cell receptor beta chains below, sequenced in a study of blood T cells in healthy people across ages. Through a sample-barcoded 5' primer and a J-beta primer mix, a second PCR was run for roughly 7 to 11 cycles. TCRdb reanalysed the 5' RACE reads using MiXCR and keeps one entry per CDR3 protein. The sample records hundreds of thousands of distinct CDR3 sequences, roughly 50% being singletons. The sequencing input was blood. The receptors here all came from a man in his forties in good health.

The chain links TRBV28 to TRBJ2-3; no firm D call. CDR3 length: 13 amino acids. Germline loops: CDR1 MDHEN, CDR2 SYDVKM. V dropped 8 bases and J dropped 0 bases, with 9 bases sitting between them. The CDR3 nucleotides are TGTGCCAGCCGGAGCCATAGCACAGATACGCAGTATTTT. Its translation is CASRSHSTDTQYF.

V and J are TRBV4-1 and TRBJ2-3; possible D gene TRBD2, 5 bases. There are 14 residues in the CDR3. Trimming took off 8 bases at V and 2 bases at J, with 14 bases between the two ends. Germline lookup yields CDR1 MGHRA and CDR2 YSYEKL. CDR3 sequence reads: CASGRTANTDTQYF. The CDR3 DNA is TGCGCCAGCGGCCGGACTGCAAACACAGATACGCAGTATTTT.

The chain employs TRBV7-2 and TRBJ2-5, with 10 bases fitting TRBD2. The germline gives CDR1 SGHTA, CDR2 FQGNSA. V gave up 1 base and J gave up 0 bases; unmatched junction bases: 8. CDR3 length equals 18 residues. The CDR3 loop is CASSLGGLAGEYQETQYF. The CDR3 DNA reads as TGTGCCAGCAGCTTAGGGGGTCTAGCGGGAGAGTACCAAGAGACCCAGTACTTC.

This clonotype appeared a few times. V and J are TRBV7-2 and TRBJ2-3; 8 bases fit TRBD2. Germline-derived CDR1 and CDR2 are SGHTA and FQGNSA. V lost 3 bases, J lost 3 bases, and 8 bases stayed unmatched. This CDR3 is 16 amino acids long. The CDR3 is CASSLTSGGWTDTQYF. In DNA form, the CDR3 reads TGTGCCAGCAGCTTGACGTCGGGAGGGTGGACAGATACGCAGTATTTT.

This clonotype occurred a few times. The genes are TRBV7-9 and TRBJ1-4, with no clear D. In germline, CDR1 is SEHNR, CDR2 FQNEAQ (reference sequence). Trimming pared 4 bases from V and 7 bases from J, leaving 13 bases between. The CDR3 has 14 amino acids. CDR3 DNA: TGTGCCAGCAGCTCGGACTCGCAGATTGAAAAACTGTTTTTT. Translated, it gives CASSSDSQIEKLFF. The full variable domain, its missing parts supplied by reference TRBV7-9 and TRBJ1-4, is DTGVSQNPRHKITKRGQNVTFRCDPISEHNRLYWYRQTLGQGPEFLTYFQNEAQLEKSRLLSDRFSAERPKGSFSTLEIQRTEQGDSAMYLCASSSDSQIEKLFFGSGTQLSVL.

This clonotype was picked up a small number of times. The chain has TRBV21-1 and TRBJ2-4; TRBD1, the table's D call, was not compared with the DNA. TRBV21-1 is labeled a pseudogene. CDR3 length: 15 residues. The CDR3 here is CASSIHSGAGNIQYF. DNA of the CDR3: TGTGCCAGCAGCATCCACTCAGGGGCGGGGAACATTCAGTACTTC.

The chain combines TRBV6-2 or TRBV6-3 with TRBJ2-1; possible D gene TRBD2, 7 bases. Per germline, CDR1 MNHEY and CDR2 SVGEGT. The CDR3 is 16 amino acids. V was clipped by 6 bases and J by 0 bases, with 15 bases between them. The CDR3 loop reads CASRTGGGSSYNEQFF. The DNA for the CDR3 is TGTGCCAGCAGAACGGGGGGCGGGAGCTCCTACAATGAGCAGTTCTTC.

The CDR3 here is CASSKASQRTGTKGLPAYEQYF. CDR3 DNA: TGTGCCAGCAGCAAAGCGTCACAAAGGACAGGAACAAAGGGACTACCCGCCTACGAGCAGTACTTC. This sequence joins TRBV21-1 and TRBJ2-5; TRBD1, the D gene given by the table, was not confirmed from the DNA. TRBJ2-7 matches the DNA end more closely, so the J call is doubtful. TRBV21-1 is a listed pseudogene. CDR3 length: 22 amino acids.

This clonotype was seen only a few times. The gene calls are TRBV5-1 and TRBJ2-1, with 7 bases aligning to TRBD1. V lost 1 base, J lost 9 bases, and 10 bases stayed unmatched. The germline gives CDR1 SGHRS, CDR2 YFSETQ. The CDR3 runs 15 residues. In DNA, the CDR3 is TGCGCCAGCAGCTTGAGACAGGGTCGTATGGCTGAGCAGTTCTTC. Its protein is CASSLRQGRMAEQFF.

This clonotype has just a few counts. This rearrangement joins TRBV25-1 to TRBJ1-1; D possibly corresponds to TRBD1 (5 bases). Per germline, CDR1 MGHDK and CDR2 SYGVNS. Trimming took 6 bases from V and 3 from J, leaving 11 bases between them. The CDR3 has 13 residues. The CDR3 DNA reads as TGTGCCAGCAGGGCATGGGGGGACACTGAAGCTTTCTTT. It specifies CASRAWGDTEAFF. The variable domain in full, completed from reference TRBV25-1 and TRBJ1-1, reads EADIYQTPRYLVIGTGKKITLECSQTMGHDKMYWYQQDPGMELHLIHYSYGVNSTEKGDLSSESTVSRIRTEHFPLTLESARPSHTSQYLCASRAWGDTEAFFGQGTRLTVV.

The gene calls are TRBV7-2 and TRBJ2-4; TRBD1 matches 7 bases. Germline V lookup: CDR1 SGHTA, CDR2 FQGNSA. Trimming removed 5 bases from V and 5 bases from J; junction bases left unmatched: 9. The CDR3 is made up of 15 amino acids. CDR3 coding DNA: TGTGCCAGCAGCCAGAAAACAGGGGATCAAAACATTCAGTACTTC. This encodes CASSQKTGDQNIQYF. The full variable domain, in which reference TRBV7-2 and TRBJ2-4 provide the parts outside the CDR3, is GAGVSQSPSNKVTEKGKDVELRCDPISGHTALYWYRQSLGQGLEFLIYFQGNSAPDKSGLPSDRFSAERTGGSVSTLTIQRTQQEDSAVYLCASSQKTGDQNIQYFGAGTRLSVL.

The rearrangement uses TRBV5-1 and TRBJ2-2; 9 positions agree with TRBD1. The V and J ends lost 4 bases and 16 bases, in that order; junction bases with no gene match: 14. The CDR3 sequence is 14 residues long. CDR1 is SGHRS and CDR2 is YFSETQ in the germline V gene. The CDR3 DNA follows: TGCGCCAGCAGCGCGTCCTGGACAGGGGACATCGGGTTTTTT. Translated, it gives CASSASWTGDIGFF.

The chain carries TRBV12-5 and TRBJ2-1; tentative D call: TRBD2 (5 bases). The CDR3 consists of 14 residues. Germline V lookup: CDR1 LGHNT, CDR2 FRNRAP. Trimming left V 1 base short and J 9 bases short, with 13 bases between. In DNA, the CDR3 is TGTGCTAGTGGTTTGGCCCCACTAGGAAGTGAGCAGTTCTTC. Residues: CASGLAPLGSEQFF.

The chain uses TRBV20-1 and TRBJ2-5; D is possibly TRBD2 (6 bases). Germline CDR1 reads DFQATT; CDR2 reads SNEGSKA (reference sequence). Trimming shortened V by 6 bases and J by 11 bases, and 22 bases separated the two germline ends. This CDR3 is built from 13 residues. As DNA, the CDR3 is TGCAGTGCCCCGACTAGAAACTACAATGAGCAGTACTTC. As protein: CSAPTRNYNEQYF.

This rearrangement joins TRBV29-1 to TRBJ2-1, with D perhaps TRBD1 (6 bases). V lost 7 bases, J lost 8 bases, and 18 bases lay in between. In germline, CDR1 is SQVTM, CDR2 ANQGSEA. This CDR3 has 13 residues. The CDR3 region has the DNA TGCAGCGCCCTAATCAGGGGTATCGATGAGCAGTTCTTC. Residues: CSALIRGIDEQFF.

The chain's CDR3 is CASREGGRNTGELFF. The CDR3 DNA follows: TGTGCCAGTAGAGAAGGGGGGCGGAACACCGGGGAGCTGTTTTTT. The chain is built from TRBV19 and TRBJ2-2; D tentatively fits TRBD1 or TRBD2 (6 bases each). Germline assignment: CDR1 LNHDA and CDR2 SQIVND (reference sequence). V lost 6 bases and J 1 base, leaving 12 bases between the germline ends. This CDR3 region has 15 residues.

This clonotype was picked up a small number of times. The chain links TRBV12-3 or TRBV12-4 to TRBJ1-2; D gene unclear. CDR3 length: 12 residues. V shed 3 bases and J shed 8 bases, with 10 bases lying between them. The CDR3 region has the DNA TGTGCCAGCAGTTTCCAACTTGGAGGCTACACCTTC. This codes for CASSFQLGGYTF.

The gene calls are TRBV28 and TRBJ2-1; D might be TRBD2 (6 bases). The CDR3 length is 16 residues. V lost 9 bases to trimming and J lost 9 bases, with 27 bases between them. Looked up from germline, CDR1 is MDHEN and CDR2 is SYDVKM. In DNA form, the CDR3 reads TGTGCCAGTCTACCTCCAGTCGGGACTCCAAACACTGAGCAGTTCTTC. Protein: CASLPPVGTPNTEQFF.

CDR3 coding DNA: TGCAGTGCTCTAGCCCCCGCGCCTTACGAGCAGTACTTC. Translating gives CSALAPAPYEQYF. The rearrangement links TRBV20-1 to TRBJ2-7; a possible D gene is TRBD2 (5 bases). CDR1 and CDR2 (germline): DFQATT, SNEGSKA (reference sequence). The ends were cut back, 5 bases at V and 4 bases at J, with 15 bases in the middle. CDR3 size: 13 residues.

Comments on this clonotype: A read error may account for a junction end that differs from germline. The chain couples TRBV12-3 or TRBV12-4 to TRBJ2-7; 11 bases agree with TRBD2. The CDR3 has 14 amino acids. The CDR3 DNA sequence: TGTGCCAGCAGTGTAGCGGGAGGGCCCCTCGAGCAGTACTTC. Translated, it gives CASSVAGGPLEQYF.

The chain is built from TRBV9 and TRBJ2-5; D gene ambiguous. The ends were cut back, 4 bases at V and 4 bases at J, with 17 bases in the middle. Germline values: CDR1 SGDLS, CDR2 YYNGEE. This CDR3 region has 15 residues. The CDR3 loop is CASSPRTQVGETQYF. The DNA for the CDR3 is TGTGCCAGCAGCCCGCGAACCCAAGTTGGAGAGACCCAGTACTTC.

Turning to this clonotype: A much bigger clone sits one base away, suggesting this may be a read error. The chain joins TRBV20-1 to TRBJ2-4, with D possibly being TRBD1 or TRBD2 (5 bases each). The CDR3 extends over 14 amino acids. Germline V gene sequence: CDR1 DFQATT, CDR2 SNEGSKA (reference sequence). Trimming removed 1 base from V and 13 bases from J, with 20 bases in between. The DNA for the CDR3 is TGCAGTGCTAGAGTCGGGACCACCTATGAGGAGCAGTACTTC. This sequence encodes CSARVGTTYEEQYF.

The chain employs TRBV6-2 or TRBV6-3 and TRBJ1-5; D not resolved. The V end lost 7 bases, the J end lost 0 bases, and 7 bases lay between the germline ends. The CDR3 has 13 amino acids. The germline V gene has CDR1 MNHEY and CDR2 SVGEGT. Here the CDR3 reads CASTPYSNQPQHF. DNA for the CDR3: TGTGCCAGCACACCTTATAGCAATCAGCCCCAGCATTTT.

The chain joins TRBV7-8 to TRBJ2-7, with a weak D call TRBD1 (5 bases). The length of the CDR3 is 13 residues. Trimming took 1 base from V and 6 from J, leaving 10 bases between them. Germline V gives CDR1 SGHVS, CDR2 FQNEAQ. CDR3 region: CASSLDTGVEQYF. The CDR3 DNA is TGTGCCAGCAGCTTAGATACAGGAGTCGAGCAGTACTTC.